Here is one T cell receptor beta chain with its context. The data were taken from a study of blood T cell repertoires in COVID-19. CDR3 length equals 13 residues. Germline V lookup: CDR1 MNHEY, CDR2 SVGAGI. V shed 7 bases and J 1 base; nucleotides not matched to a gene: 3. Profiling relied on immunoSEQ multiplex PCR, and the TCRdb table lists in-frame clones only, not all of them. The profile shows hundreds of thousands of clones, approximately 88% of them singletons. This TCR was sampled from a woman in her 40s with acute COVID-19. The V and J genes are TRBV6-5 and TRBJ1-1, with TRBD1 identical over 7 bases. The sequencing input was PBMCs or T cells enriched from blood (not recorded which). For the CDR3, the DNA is TGTGCCAGCAAGGGGGCAGGGAACACTGAAGCTTTCTTT. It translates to CASKGAGNTEAFF.